The 23 T cell receptor beta chains below were found in one sample sequenced in a study of T cells in localized non-small cell lung cancer. The repertoire was sequenced with immunoSEQ multiplex PCR; TCRdb's copy has only in-frame clones and lacks some. The table includes 35,000 or so clones, about nine tenths detected once. The input for sequencing was peripheral blood, taken before any cancer treatment. These receptors came from a man aged 40-75 years with stage I lung adenocarcinoma.

The chain recombines TRBV7-9 with TRBJ1-1; 9 bases align to TRBD1. There are 16 residues in the CDR3. CDR1 and CDR2 from the germline V gene are SEHNR and FQNEAQ (reference sequence). Unmatched junction bases numbered 7, after V lost 1 base and J lost 4 bases. CDR3 DNA: TGTGCCAGCAGCTTAGTGACAGGGGGGGTGAGCACTGAAGCTTTCTTT. Translating it yields CASSLVTGGVSTEAFF.

The rearrangement links TRBV5-1 to TRBJ1-2, with D possibly TRBD1 on 5 matching bases. Germline CDR1 and CDR2: SGHRS and YFSETQ. Trimming took 1 base from V and 5 from J, leaving 12 bases between them. The length of the CDR3 is 14 residues. The CDR3 protein is CASSLTGSEYGYTF. CDR3 in DNA: TGCGCCAGCAGCTTGACAGGCTCAGAGTATGGCTACACCTTC.

The chain couples TRBV5-4 to TRBJ2-3; possibly TRBD2 for D (5 bases). The ends were cut back, 0 bases at V and 2 bases at J, with 10 bases in the middle. The germline gives CDR1 SGHNT, CDR2 YYREEE (reference sequence). This CDR3 has 15 amino acids. The CDR3 region has the DNA TGTGCCAGCAGCTTGGAAGCGACTACCACAGATACGCAGTATTTT. Translation: CASSLEATTTDTQYF.

This rearrangement joins TRBV6-5 to TRBJ2-7; D unresolved. V gave up 8 bases and J gave up 2 bases, with 7 bases separating them. The CDR3 consists of 11 residues. Germline values: CDR1 MNHEY, CDR2 SVGAGI. CDR3 region: CASQTAYEQYF. The CDR3 DNA is TGTGCCAGCCAGACGGCCTACGAGCAGTACTTC.

The sample holds a few counts of this clone. The rearrangement links TRBV7-9 to TRBJ2-7; D gene unclear. Germline V gene sequence: CDR1 SEHNR, CDR2 FQNEAQ (reference sequence). Trimming cost V 1 base and J 3 bases, with 4 bases left between them. CDR3 length: 12 amino acids. The CDR3: CASSLGSYEQYF. In DNA form, the CDR3 reads TGTGCCAGCAGCTTAGGAAGCTACGAGCAGTACTTC.

The V call is TRBV7-2, the J call TRBJ1-5; possibly TRBD1 for D (6 bases). V gave up 7 bases and J gave up 7 bases, with 14 bases separating them. Germline loops: CDR1 SGHTA, CDR2 FQGNSA. The CDR3 covers 13 residues. The CDR3 sequence is CASTYKGGQPQHF. DNA of the CDR3: TGTGCCAGCACCTATAAGGGGGGCCAGCCCCAGCATTTT.

The genes are TRBV13 and TRBJ2-3; TRBD2 is a possible D gene (5 bases). CDR3 length: 17 amino acids. Germline V CDR1 and CDR2: PRHDT, FYEKMQ (reference sequence). Trimming took off 5 bases at V and 3 bases at J, with 21 bases between the two ends. CDR3 loop: CASSITTGPRLTDTQYF. The DNA of the CDR3 is TGTGCCAGCAGCATAACCACCGGCCCCCGACTAACAGATACGCAGTATTTT.

The V gene is TRBV27, the J gene TRBJ1-1, with 7 bases identical to TRBD1. The CDR3 has 13 amino acids. V trimming: 6 bases; J trimming: 9 bases; junction bases outside the gene matches: 10. CDR1 and CDR2 from the germline V gene are MNHEY and SMNVEV (reference sequence). The CDR3 spells CASSRTGPQKAFF. The DNA of the CDR3 is TGTGCCAGCAGCCGGACAGGTCCTCAAAAAGCTTTCTTT.

This rearrangement joins TRBV5-4 to TRBJ1-1, with D possibly TRBD1 on 5 matching bases. Germline V gene lookup returns CDR1 SGHNT and CDR2 YYREEE (reference sequence). The CDR3 contains 15 residues. The V and J ends lost 1 base and 5 bases respectively, with 15 bases between them. The CDR3 DNA is TGTGCCAGCAGCTTGTTTGAGGGGCGCGGGACTGAAGCTTTCTTT. Its protein product is CASSLFEGRGTEAFF.

In its sample, this clone was seen once. The rearrangement links TRBV2 to TRBJ2-3; unclear D gene. Germline values: CDR1 SNHLY, CDR2 FYNNEI. The CDR3 is 11 residues long. V was trimmed by 8 bases and J by 2 bases, leaving 5 bases between them. CDR3 protein: CASGNTDTQYF. CDR3 nucleotide sequence: TGTGCCAGCGGGAACACAGATACGCAGTATTTT.

The chain links TRBV5-1 to TRBJ2-1; D remains unclear. This CDR3 is built from 13 residues. From germline, CDR1 is SGHRS and CDR2 YFSETQ. V lost 0 bases, J lost 5 bases, and 6 bases lay in between. Written as DNA, the CDR3 is TGCGCCAGCAGCTTGGGCTTCAACAATGAGCAGTTCTTC. Protein sequence: CASSLGFNNEQFF.

The chain combines TRBV6-6 with TRBJ2-3; 7 nucleotides match TRBD2. The CDR3 loop spans 14 amino acids. J lost 9 bases, V lost 6 bases, and 12 bases had no gene match. CDR1 is MNHNY, CDR2 SVGAGI, per germline (reference sequence). The CDR3 nucleotides are TGTGCCAGCAGCACCGGAGGGCGGACTAGGACGCAGTATTTT. It codes for CASSTGGRTRTQYF.

The genes are TRBV5-1 and TRBJ2-1, with no clear D. There are 15 residues in the CDR3. Trimming removed 5 bases at V and 3 bases at J, with 15 bases between. Germline V gene data show CDR1 as SGHRS and CDR2 as YFSETQ. The CDR3 spells CASSQAPESYNEQFF. CDR3 DNA sequence: TGCGCCAGCAGTCAGGCTCCCGAAAGCTACAATGAGCAGTTCTTC.

The CDR3 spells CASSFPGETQYF. CDR3 nucleotides: TGTGCCAGCAGCTTCCCCGGGGAGACCCAGTACTTC. The chain uses TRBV7-8 and TRBJ2-5; no clear D gene. CDR1 SGHVS and CDR2 FQNEAQ come from the germline V gene. The CDR3 runs to 12 residues. With 3 bases removed from V and 5 bases from J, the gap between germline ends came to 7 bases.

The J gene is TRBJ2-1, the V gene TRBV7-6; 8 nucleotides agree with TRBD2. Trimming took 3 bases from V and 3 from J; bases not matched to a gene: 1. Germline CDR1 SGHVS, CDR2 FNYEAQ. This CDR3 has 14 residues. CDR3 region: CASSLRGDYNEQFF. CDR3 bases: TGTGCCAGCAGCTTGCGGGGGGACTACAATGAGCAGTTCTTC.

The chain carries TRBV6-6 and TRBJ1-2; D possibly corresponds to TRBD1 (6 bases). This CDR3 comprises 14 residues. Germline assignment: CDR1 MNHNY and CDR2 SVGAGI (reference sequence). V gave up 5 bases and J gave up 5 bases, with 15 bases separating them. Written as DNA, the CDR3 is TGTGCCAGCAGTCCGGGGGCGGTTGGTTATGGCTACACCTTC. It encodes CASSPGAVGYGYTF.

The chain employs TRBV19 and TRBJ1-2; TRBD1 is a possible D gene (5 bases). The length of the CDR3 is 12 residues. Trimming removed 7 bases at V and 4 bases at J, with 10 bases between. Germline CDR1 LNHDA, CDR2 SQIVND (reference sequence). CDR3 in amino acids: CASKAGPYGYTF. CDR3 DNA: TGTGCCAGTAAGGCGGGACCCTATGGCTACACCTTC.

This chain uses TRBV18 with TRBJ2-7, with 10 bases that match TRBD2. With V trimmed by 2 bases and J by 6 bases, 13 bases remained unmatched. The CDR3 totals 17 residues. The germline V gene has CDR1 KGHSH and CDR2 LQKENI. CDR3 DNA: TGTGCCAGCTCACCAATGCTAGCGGGGGCCGCTGGTGGCGAGCAGTACTTC. The encoded protein is CASSPMLAGAAGGEQYF.

The chain uses TRBV11-2 and TRBJ2-3, with TRBD2 identical over 9 bases. This CDR3 has 16 residues. Germline-derived CDR1 and CDR2 are SGHAT and FQNNGV. The junction had 7 bases not matched to a gene; V was cut back by 4 bases and J by 2 bases. This chain's CDR3 is CASSWSGGMYTDTQYF. In nucleotides, the CDR3 is TGTGCCAGCAGCTGGAGCGGGGGGATGTACACAGATACGCAGTATTTT.

V gene TRBV30 combines with J gene TRBJ1-2, with unresolved D. CDR3 size: 11 residues. Trimming cost V 1 base and J 8 bases, with 8 bases left between them. Germline V gives CDR1 GTSNPN, CDR2 SVGIG (reference sequence). For the CDR3, the DNA is TGTGCCTGGAGTGATTACCGCGGCTACACCTTC. Translating gives CAWSDYRGYTF.

The chain is built from TRBV5-1 and TRBJ2-3, with TRBD1 matching over 7 bases. V was clipped by 0 bases and J by 3 bases; unmatched bases: 4. CDR3 length: 15 amino acids. CDR1 and CDR2 (germline): SGHRS, YFSETQ. This CDR3 is CASSLDRGGTDTQYF. CDR3 in DNA: TGCGCCAGCAGCTTGGACAGGGGTGGGACAGATACGCAGTATTTT.

The genes are TRBV6-5 and TRBJ1-1; 8 nucleotides agree with TRBD1. There are 16 residues in the CDR3. V was pared by 0 bases and J by 4 bases, with 7 bases of the junction left unmatched. The V gene's germline CDR1 is MNHEY and CDR2 SVGAGI. The CDR3 reads CASSYSARTGSTEAFF. CDR3 DNA sequence: TGTGCCAGCAGTTACTCCGCCAGGACAGGGAGCACTGAAGCTTTCTTT.

The chain carries TRBV10-2 and TRBJ1-5; 7 nucleotides match TRBD1. There are 14 residues in the CDR3. Germline values: CDR1 WSHSY, CDR2 SAAADI. Trimming cost V 6 bases and J 5 bases; bases outside gene matches: 7. The CDR3 region has the DNA TGCGCCAGCAGGGGGGGACAGCTAGATCAGCCCCAGCATTTT. Encoded protein: CASRGGQLDQPQHF.